This T cell receptor (beta chain) is from a study of shared clonotypes between healthy human individuals. The wider study: Per donor, three plates held CD4 naive cells, three held CD4 memory, two held CD8 naive and one held CD8 memory.

This clone appeared a single time. Germline V gene lookup returns CDR1 MNHEY and CDR2 SVGAGI. The germline V and J ends were trimmed by 2 bases and 1 base, with 14 bases remaining between them. CDR3 length equals 16 residues. Libraries were prepared by immunoSEQ multiplex PCR; TCRdb keeps only in-frame clonotypes and omits some of them. The data show 2,500,000 or so clones, roughly nine tenths seen once. The J gene is TRBJ1-1, the V gene TRBV6-5; TRBD1 is a possible D gene (5 bases). Sequences were obtained from naive CD4+ T cells sorted from blood. Indicated subset: CD45RA+ positively selected. This clonotype was sampled from a man between 18 and 35 years old in good health. The CDR3 is CASSYGTGPSNTEAFF. The CDR3 bases are TGTGCCAGCAGTTACGGGACGGGACCGTCGAACACTGAAGCTTTCTTT.